This T cell receptor (beta chain) is drawn from a study of T cell changes during pregnancy in multiple sclerosis. From germline, CDR1 is SEHNR and CDR2 FQNEAQ (reference sequence). The CDR3 runs to 15 residues. The V end lost 5 bases, the J end lost 3 bases, and 14 bases lay between the germline ends. Data came from immunoSEQ multiplex PCR; TCRdb stores just in-frame clones and leaves some out. This sample has some 64,000 clones, with around 92% found just once. Source: peripheral blood, taken in the first trimester of pregnancy. This clonotype was sampled from a female donor with multiple sclerosis, enrolled in a pregnancy study. The rearrangement links TRBV7-9 to TRBJ1-5; tentatively, D is TRBD1 (5 bases). The CDR3: CASSRGGVFNQPQHF. CDR3 sequence (DNA): TGTGCCAGCAGCCGCGGGGGGGTTTTCAATCAGCCCCAGCATTTT.